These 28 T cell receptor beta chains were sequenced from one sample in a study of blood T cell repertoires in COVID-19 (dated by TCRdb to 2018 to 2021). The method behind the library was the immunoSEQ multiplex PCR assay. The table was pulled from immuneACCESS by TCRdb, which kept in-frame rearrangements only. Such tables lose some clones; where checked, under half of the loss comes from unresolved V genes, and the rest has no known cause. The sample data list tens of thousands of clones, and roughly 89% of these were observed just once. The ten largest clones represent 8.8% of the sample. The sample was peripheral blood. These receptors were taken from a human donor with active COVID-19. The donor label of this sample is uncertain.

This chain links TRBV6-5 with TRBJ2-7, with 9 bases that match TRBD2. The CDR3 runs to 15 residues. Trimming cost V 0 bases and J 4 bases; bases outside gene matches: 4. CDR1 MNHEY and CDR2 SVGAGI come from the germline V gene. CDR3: CASSYSASGNYEQYF. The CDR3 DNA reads TGTGCCAGCAGTTACTCGGCTAGCGGGAATTACGAGCAGTACTTC.

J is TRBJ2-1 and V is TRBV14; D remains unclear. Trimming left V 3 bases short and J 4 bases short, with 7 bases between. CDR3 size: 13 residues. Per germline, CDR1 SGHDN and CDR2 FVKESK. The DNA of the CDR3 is TGTGCCAGCAGCCAGGCTTTTTACAATGAGCAGTTCTTC. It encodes CASSQAFYNEQFF.

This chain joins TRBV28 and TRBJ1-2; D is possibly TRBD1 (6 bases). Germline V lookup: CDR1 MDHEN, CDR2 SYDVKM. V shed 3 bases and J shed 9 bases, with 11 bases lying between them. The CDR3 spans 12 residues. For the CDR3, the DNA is TGTGCCAGCAGTTTGACAGGCCCACGCTACACCTTC. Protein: CASSLTGPRYTF.

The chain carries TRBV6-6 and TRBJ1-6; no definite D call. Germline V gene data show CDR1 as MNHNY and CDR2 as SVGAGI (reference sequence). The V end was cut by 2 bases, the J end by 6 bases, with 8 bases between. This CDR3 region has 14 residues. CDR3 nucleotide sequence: TGTGCCAGCAGTTACATGGGCCTTAATTCACCCCTCCACTTT. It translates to CASSYMGLNSPLHF.

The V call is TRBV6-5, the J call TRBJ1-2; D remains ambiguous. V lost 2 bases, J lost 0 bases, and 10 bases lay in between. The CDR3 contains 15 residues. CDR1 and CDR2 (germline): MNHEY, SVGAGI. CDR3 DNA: TGTGCCAGCAGTTACGGGCAGCAACCTAACTATGGCTACACCTTC. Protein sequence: CASSYGQQPNYGYTF.

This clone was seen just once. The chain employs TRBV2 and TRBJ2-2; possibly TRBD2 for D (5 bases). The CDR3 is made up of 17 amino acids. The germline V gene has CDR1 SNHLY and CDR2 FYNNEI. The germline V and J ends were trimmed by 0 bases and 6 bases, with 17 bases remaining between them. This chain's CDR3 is CASSEAPSTAWAGELFF. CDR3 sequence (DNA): TGTGCCAGCAGTGAAGCGCCTAGCACCGCCTGGGCCGGGGAGCTGTTTTTT.

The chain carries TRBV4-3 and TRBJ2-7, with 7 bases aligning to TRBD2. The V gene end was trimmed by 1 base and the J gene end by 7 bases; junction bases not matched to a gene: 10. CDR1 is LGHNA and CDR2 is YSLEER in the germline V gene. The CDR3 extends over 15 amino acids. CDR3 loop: CASSQVWGLPLEQYF. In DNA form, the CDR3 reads TGCGCCAGCAGCCAAGTATGGGGACTACCCTTGGAGCAGTACTTC.

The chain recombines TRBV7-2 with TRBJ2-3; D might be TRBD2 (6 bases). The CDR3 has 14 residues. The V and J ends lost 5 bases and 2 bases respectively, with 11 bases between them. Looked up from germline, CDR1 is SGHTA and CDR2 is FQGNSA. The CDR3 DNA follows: TGTGCCAGCAGCCAGGGACTGCCCACAGATACGCAGTATTTT. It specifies CASSQGLPTDTQYF.

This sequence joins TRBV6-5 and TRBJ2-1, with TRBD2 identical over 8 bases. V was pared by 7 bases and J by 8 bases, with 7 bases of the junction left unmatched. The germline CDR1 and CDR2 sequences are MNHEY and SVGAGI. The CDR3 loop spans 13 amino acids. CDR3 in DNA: TGTGCCAGCAAAGCGGGAGTTCGAGATGAGCAGTTCTTC. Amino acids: CASKAGVRDEQFF.

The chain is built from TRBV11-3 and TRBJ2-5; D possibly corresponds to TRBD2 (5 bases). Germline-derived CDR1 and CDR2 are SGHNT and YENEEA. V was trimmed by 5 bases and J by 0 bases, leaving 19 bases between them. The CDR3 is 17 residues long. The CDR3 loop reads CASSPRSSERYQETQYF. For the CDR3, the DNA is TGTGCCAGCAGCCCCCGAAGTAGCGAACGTTACCAAGAGACCCAGTACTTC.

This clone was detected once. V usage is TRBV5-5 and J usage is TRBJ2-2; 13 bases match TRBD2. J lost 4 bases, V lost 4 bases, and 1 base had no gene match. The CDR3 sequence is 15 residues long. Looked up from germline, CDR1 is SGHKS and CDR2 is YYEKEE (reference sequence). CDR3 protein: CASSGTSGITGELFF. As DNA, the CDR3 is TGTGCCAGCAGCGGGACTAGCGGGATCACCGGGGAGCTGTTTTTT.

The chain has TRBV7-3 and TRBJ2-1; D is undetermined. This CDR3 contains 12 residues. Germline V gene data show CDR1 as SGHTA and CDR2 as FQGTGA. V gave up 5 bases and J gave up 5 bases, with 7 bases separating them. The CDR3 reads CASSKQNNEQFF. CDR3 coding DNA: TGTGCCAGCAGCAAACAAAACAATGAGCAGTTCTTC.

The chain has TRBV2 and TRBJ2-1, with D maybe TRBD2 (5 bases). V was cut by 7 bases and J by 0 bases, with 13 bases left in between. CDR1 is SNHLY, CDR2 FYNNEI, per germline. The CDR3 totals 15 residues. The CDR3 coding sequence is TGTGCCAGCACCGGCGAAGCGGTCTCCTACAATGAGCAGTTCTTC. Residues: CASTGEAVSYNEQFF. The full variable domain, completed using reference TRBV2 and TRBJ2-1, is EPEVTQTPSHQVTQMGQEVILRCVPISNHLYFYWYRQILGQKVEFLVSFYNNEISEKSEIFDDQFSVERPDGSNFTLKIRSTKLEDSAMYFCASTGEAVSYNEQFFGPGTRLTVL.

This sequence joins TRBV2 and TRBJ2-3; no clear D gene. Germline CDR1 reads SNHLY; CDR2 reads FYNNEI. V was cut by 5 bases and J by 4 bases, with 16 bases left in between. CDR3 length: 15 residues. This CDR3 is CASSFIMSLADTQYF. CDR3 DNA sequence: TGTGCCAGCAGTTTCATCATGAGCCTGGCAGATACGCAGTATTTT.

CDR3 nucleotide sequence: TGTGCCAGGGGTACTAGTAATCCCTACGAGCAGTACTTC. As protein: CARGTSNPYEQYF. This chain connects TRBV2 to TRBJ2-7; maybe TRBD2 (5 bases). Trimming shortened V by 9 bases and J by 2 bases, and 14 bases separated the two germline ends. The germline V gene has CDR1 SNHLY and CDR2 FYNNEI. CDR3 length: 13 amino acids.

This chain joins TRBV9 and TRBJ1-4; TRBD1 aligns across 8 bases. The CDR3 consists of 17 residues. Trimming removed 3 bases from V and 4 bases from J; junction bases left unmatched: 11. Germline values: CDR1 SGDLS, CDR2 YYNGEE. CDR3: CASSEPPVTGVNEKLFF. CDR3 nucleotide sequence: TGTGCCAGCAGCGAGCCCCCTGTGACAGGGGTTAATGAAAAACTGTTTTTT.

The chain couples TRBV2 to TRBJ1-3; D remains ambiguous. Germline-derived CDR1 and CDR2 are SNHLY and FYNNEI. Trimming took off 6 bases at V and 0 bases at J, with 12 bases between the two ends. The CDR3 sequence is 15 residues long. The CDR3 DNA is TGTGCCAGCAGGTTCGACTCTAGCTCTGGAAACACCATATATTTT. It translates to CASRFDSSSGNTIYF.

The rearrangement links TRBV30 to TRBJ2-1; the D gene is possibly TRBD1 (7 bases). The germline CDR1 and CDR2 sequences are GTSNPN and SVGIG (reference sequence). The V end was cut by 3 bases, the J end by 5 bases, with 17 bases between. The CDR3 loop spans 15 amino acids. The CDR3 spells CAWSRPGGPHNEQFF. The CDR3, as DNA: TGTGCCTGGAGCAGACCAGGGGGGCCCCACAATGAGCAGTTCTTC.

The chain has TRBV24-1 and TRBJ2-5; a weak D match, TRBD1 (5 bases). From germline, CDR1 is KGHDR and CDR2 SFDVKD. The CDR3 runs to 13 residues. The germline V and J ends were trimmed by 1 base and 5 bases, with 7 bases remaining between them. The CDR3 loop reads CATSDFPGETQYF. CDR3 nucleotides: TGTGCCACCAGTGATTTTCCAGGGGAGACCCAGTACTTC.

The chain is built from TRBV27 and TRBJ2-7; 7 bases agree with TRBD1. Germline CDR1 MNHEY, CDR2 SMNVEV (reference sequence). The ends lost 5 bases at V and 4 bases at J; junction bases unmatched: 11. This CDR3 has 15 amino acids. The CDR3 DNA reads TGTGCCAGCAGTAAGCAGGGGGTTTCGGCGTACGAGCAGTACTTC. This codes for CASSKQGVSAYEQYF.

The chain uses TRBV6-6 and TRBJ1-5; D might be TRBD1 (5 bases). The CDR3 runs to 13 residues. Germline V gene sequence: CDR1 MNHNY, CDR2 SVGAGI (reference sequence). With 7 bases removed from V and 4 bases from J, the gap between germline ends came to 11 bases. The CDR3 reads CASTQTGNQPQHF. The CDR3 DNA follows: TGTGCCAGCACCCAAACAGGAAATCAGCCCCAGCATTTT.

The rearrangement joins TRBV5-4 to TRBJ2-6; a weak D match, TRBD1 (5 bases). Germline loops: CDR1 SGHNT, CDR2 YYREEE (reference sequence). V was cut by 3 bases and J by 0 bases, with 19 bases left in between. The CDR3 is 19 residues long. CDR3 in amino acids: CASSSSRLQGSSGANVLTF. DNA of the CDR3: TGTGCCAGCAGCTCCAGCAGATTGCAGGGTAGCTCTGGGGCCAACGTCCTGACTTTC.

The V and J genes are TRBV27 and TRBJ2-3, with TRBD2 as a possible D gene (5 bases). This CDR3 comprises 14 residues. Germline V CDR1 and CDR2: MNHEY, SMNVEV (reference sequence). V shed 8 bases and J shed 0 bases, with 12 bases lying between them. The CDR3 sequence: CASRPLGSTDTQYF. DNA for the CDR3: TGTGCCAGCCGACCACTAGGAAGCACAGATACGCAGTATTTT.

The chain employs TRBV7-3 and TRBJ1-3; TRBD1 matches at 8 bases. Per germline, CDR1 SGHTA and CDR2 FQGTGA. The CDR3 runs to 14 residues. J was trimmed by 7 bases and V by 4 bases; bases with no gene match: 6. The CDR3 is CASSSGQGSNTIYF. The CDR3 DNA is TGTGCCAGCAGCTCCGGACAGGGTTCTAACACCATATATTTT.

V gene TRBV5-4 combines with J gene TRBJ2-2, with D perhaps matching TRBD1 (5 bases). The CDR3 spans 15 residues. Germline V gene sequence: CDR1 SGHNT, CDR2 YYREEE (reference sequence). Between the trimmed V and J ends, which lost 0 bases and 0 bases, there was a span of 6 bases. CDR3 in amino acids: CASSLDRTNTGELFF. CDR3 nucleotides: TGTGCCAGCAGCTTGGACAGGACGAACACCGGGGAGCTGTTTTTT.

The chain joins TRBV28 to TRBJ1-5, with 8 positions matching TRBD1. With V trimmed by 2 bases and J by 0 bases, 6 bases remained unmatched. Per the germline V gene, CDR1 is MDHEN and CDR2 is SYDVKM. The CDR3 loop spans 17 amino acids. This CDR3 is CASSLMGQDYSNQPQHF. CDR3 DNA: TGTGCCAGCAGTTTAATGGGACAGGATTATAGCAATCAGCCCCAGCATTTT. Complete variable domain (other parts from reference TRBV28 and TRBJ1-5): DVKVTQSSRYLVKRTGEKVFLECVQDMDHENMFWYRQDPGLGLRLIYFSYDVKMKEKGDIPEGYSVSREKKERFSLILESASTNQTSMYLCASSLMGQDYSNQPQHFGDGTRLSIL.

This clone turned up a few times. CDR3 sequence (DNA): TGTGCCAGCAGCTTTTCCCACCGGGACAGAGAGCAGTTCTTC. Encoded protein: CASSFSHRDREQFF. The chain is built from TRBV7-9 and TRBJ2-1, with 7 bases lining up with TRBD1. The germline gives CDR1 SEHNR, CDR2 FQNEAQ (reference sequence). The junction had 9 bases not matched to a gene; V was cut back by 3 bases and J by 10 bases. The CDR3 covers 14 residues. Variable domain in full (rest from reference TRBV7-9 and TRBJ2-1): DTGVSQNPRHKITKRGQNVTFRCDPISEHNRLYWYRQTLGQGPEFLTYFQNEAQLEKSRLLSDRFSAERPKGSFSTLEIQRTEQGDSAMYLCASSFSHRDREQFFGPGTRLTVL.

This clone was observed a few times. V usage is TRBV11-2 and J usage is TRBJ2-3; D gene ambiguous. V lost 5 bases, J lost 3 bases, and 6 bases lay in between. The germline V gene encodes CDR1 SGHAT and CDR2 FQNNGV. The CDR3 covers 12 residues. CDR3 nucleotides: TGTGCCAGCAGCCAGGCAACAGATACGCAGTATTTT. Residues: CASSQATDTQYF.